Sequencing of this T cell receptor beta chain was carried out in a study of T cell responses to AZD1222 COVID-19 vaccine. Assay: immunoSEQ multiplex PCR; the TCRdb copy retains only in-frame clones and omits some. This table has some 140,000 clones, 70% to 90% appearing once. Sequences were derived from peripheral blood, sampled on day 0 of MenACWY control vaccination. The clonotype was recovered from an adult in good health.

CDR3: CASRDNRGRGYGYTF. The CDR3 bases are TGCGCCAGCAGAGACAACAGGGGGCGCGGCTATGGCTACACCTTC. This chain connects TRBV10-2 to TRBJ1-2; TRBD1 aligns across 9 bases. CDR3 length equals 15 residues. CDR1 and CDR2 from the germline V gene are WSHSY and SAAADI. The trim removed 6 bases at V and 4 bases at J, leaving 9 bases unmatched.